Ten or more counts support the clone carrying this T cell receptor (beta chain). Its antigen is not identified. This CDR3 comprises 13 residues. Germline CDR1 MNHEY, CDR2 SMNVEV (reference sequence). The ends were cut back, 4 bases at V and 1 base at J, with 7 bases in the middle. The data were taken from a study of T-cell memory formation after mild COVID-19. Findings and limits, study-wide: Contracting clones, day 15 to 85, had balanced CD4/CD8, and later expanders favored CD4+. In pre-infection memory, a portion of responding clones appeared, which suggested that cross-reactive memory joined. Specificity for SARS-CoV-2 was not confirmed among the second-wave clones peaking on day 37.

Using constant-segment primers, 5'RACE produced TCR alpha and TCR beta cDNA libraries carrying sample barcodes and UMIs. Each CDR3 protein is one row after TCRdb ran MiXCR on the 5' RACE reads. The repertoire holds nearly 110,000 distinct CDR3 sequences, with over 15% as singletons. Sequences were obtained from PBMCs or a T cell subset sorted from them (not recorded which). The chain carries TRBV27 and TRBJ1-1; no definite D call. The receptor was derived from an adult woman who had mild COVID-19 (a few samples of this study predate the infection). Cell type and time point are not known. The chain's CDR3 is CASSYWSNTEAFF. CDR3 coding DNA: TGTGCCAGCAGTTACTGGTCGAACACTGAAGCTTTCTTT.